These 18 T cell receptor beta chains share one sample of origin, sequenced in a study of sequential checkpoint blockade in melanoma (dated by TCRdb to between 2019 and 2020). Sample treatment or condition, as interpreted from the label and publication: randomized to nivolumab then ipilimumab (arm A) or the reverse (arm B). The method behind the library was the immunoSEQ multiplex PCR assay. Not all clones reach the TCRdb copy of this immuneACCESS table, which keeps in-frame sequences only. Checked studies attribute under half of the gap to unresolved V genes and leave the rest unexplained. This sample is represented by roughly 5,400 clones; 25% to 30% of them were singletons. 20% to 25% of the sample lies in the top ten. The source was tumor tissue (inferred from file names), collected from a patient given nivolumab and ipilimumab in sequence. Receptors originate from a human donor with melanoma.

By sample fraction, this clone is medium-sized. The chain uses TRBV11-3 and TRBJ1-2; 8 nucleotides agree with TRBD1. Germline trimming cut 6 bases from V and 0 bases from J; bases unmatched to any gene: 6. Germline V lookup: CDR1 SGHNT, CDR2 YENEEA. The CDR3 runs to 15 residues. The CDR3, as DNA: TGTGCCAGCAGTTTTACAGGGGGAGCTAACTATGGCTACACCTTC. Its translation: CASSFTGGANYGYTF. The entire variable domain, with the rest obtained from reference TRBV11-3 and TRBJ1-2, is as follows: EAGVVQSPRYKIIEKKQPVAFWCNPISGHNTLYWYLQNLGQGPELLIRYENEEAVDDSQLPKDRFSAERLKGVDSTLKIQPAELGDSAVYLCASSFTGGANYGYTFGSGTRLTVV.

This clone has a handful of counts. J is TRBJ1-5 and V is TRBV28; D might be TRBD1 (5 bases). The CDR3 runs 15 residues. Germline V gene sequence: CDR1 MDHEN, CDR2 SYDVKM. V lost 3 bases, J lost 3 bases, and 12 bases lay in between. CDR3 DNA sequence: TGTGCCAGCAGTTTGCGCCAGGGTCACAATCAGCCCCAGCATTTT. Translated, it gives CASSLRQGHNQPQHF.

Judged by abundance, this clone is large. This rearrangement joins TRBV6-8 to TRBJ1-2; 7 bases align to TRBD1. The CDR3 covers 15 residues. The V gene's germline CDR1 is MNHGY and CDR2 SAAAGT. V was clipped by 0 bases and J by 4 bases; unmatched bases: 5. The DNA for the CDR3 is TGTGCCAGCAGTTACTCGGCGACAGGGAGCTATGGCTACACCTTC. It encodes CASSYSATGSYGYTF.

This chain uses TRBV5-1 with TRBJ2-6, with 8 bases identical to TRBD1. The ends lost 4 bases at V and 4 bases at J; junction bases unmatched: 7. The CDR3 spans 16 residues. Germline V gene lookup returns CDR1 SGHRS and CDR2 YFSETQ. The DNA for the CDR3 is TGCGCCAGCAGCAGTCAGGGGGCGCGCGGGGCCAACGTCCTGACTTTC. It encodes CASSSQGARGANVLTF.

The chain employs TRBV10-2 and TRBJ2-3, with D hard to call. The germline V and J ends were trimmed by 3 bases and 3 bases, with 7 bases remaining between them. Germline CDR1 WSHSY, CDR2 SAAADI. The length of the CDR3 is 13 residues. CDR3: CASSDPNTDTQYF. In nucleotides, the CDR3 is TGCGCCAGCAGTGACCCTAATACAGATACGCAGTATTTT.

This rearrangement joins TRBV5-1 to TRBJ1-1; TRBD1 might be the D (5 bases). This CDR3 spans 14 amino acids. CDR1 is SGHRS and CDR2 is YFSETQ in the germline V gene. Trimming removed 1 base at V and 3 bases at J, with 10 bases between. The CDR3: CASSLWAGDTEAFF. CDR3 sequence (DNA): TGCGCCAGCAGCTTGTGGGCGGGGGACACTGAAGCTTTCTTT.

The V and J genes are TRBV18 and TRBJ1-1, with D uncertain. Germline V gene lookup returns CDR1 KGHSH and CDR2 LQKENI. V lost 4 bases and J 0 bases, leaving 12 bases between the germline ends. This CDR3 region has 15 residues. DNA of the CDR3: TGTGCCAGCTCACTTGGAGAGGGCATGAACACTGAAGCTTTCTTT. It codes for CASSLGEGMNTEAFF. The full variable domain, with the rest looked up from reference TRBV18 and TRBJ1-1, is NAGVMQNPRHLVRRRGQEARLRCSPMKGHSHVYWYRQLPEEGLKFMVYLQKENIIDESGMPKERFSAEFPKEGPSILRIQQVVRGDSAAYFCASSLGEGMNTEAFFGQGTRLTVV.

This clone occurred many times. This rearrangement joins TRBV11-3 to TRBJ2-2; D remains unclear. Germline V lookup: CDR1 SGHNT, CDR2 YENEEA. Trimming stripped 3 bases from V and 1 base from J, with 6 bases between. CDR3 length: 14 amino acids. This CDR3 is CASSLAGNTGELFF. In nucleotides, the CDR3 is TGTGCCAGCAGCTTGGCCGGGAACACCGGGGAGCTGTTTTTT. The variable domain in full, with the rest retrieved from reference TRBV11-3 and TRBJ2-2, is EAGVVQSPRYKIIEKKQPVAFWCNPISGHNTLYWYLQNLGQGPELLIRYENEEAVDDSQLPKDRFSAERLKGVDSTLKIQPAELGDSAVYLCASSLAGNTGELFFGEGSRLTVL.

The chain combines TRBV6-8 with TRBJ2-1, with TRBD2 identical over 7 bases. The CDR3 contains 16 residues. Per germline, CDR1 MNHGY and CDR2 SAAAGT. The J segment lost 3 bases and the V segment lost 3 bases, leaving 8 bases of the junction unmatched. The CDR3 DNA is TGTGCCAGCAGTTATGTGGGCGGGAGAATCTACAATGAGCAGTTCTTC. Translating gives CASSYVGGRIYNEQFF.

This clone was seen a few times. This chain uses TRBV28 with TRBJ2-7, with a weak D call TRBD1 (5 bases). This CDR3 has 15 residues. Per germline, CDR1 MDHEN and CDR2 SYDVKM. V was cut by 3 bases and J by 2 bases, with 14 bases left in between. The CDR3 DNA sequence: TGTGCCAGCAGTTTTCAGGGCGGTGCGACCTACGAGCAGTACTTC. This gives the protein CASSFQGGATYEQYF.

This clone is categorized as medium-sized. The chain has TRBV28 and TRBJ2-5, with 12 bases lining up with TRBD2. This CDR3 comprises 19 residues. Germline loops: CDR1 MDHEN, CDR2 SYDVKM. The ends lost 4 bases at V and 0 bases at J; junction bases unmatched: 12. Here the CDR3 reads CASSSASGRASGYQETQYF. Here the CDR3 DNA reads TGTGCCAGCAGTTCAGCTAGCGGGAGGGCCTCCGGATACCAAGAGACCCAGTACTTC.

This clone was recorded only once. The V gene is TRBV18, the J gene TRBJ2-2; tentatively, D is TRBD1 (5 bases). The V end lost 0 bases, the J end lost 0 bases, and 11 bases lay between the germline ends. This CDR3 region has 17 residues. Germline V gene data show CDR1 as KGHSH and CDR2 as LQKENI. CDR3 loop: CASSPPGRGSNTGELFF. The CDR3 nucleotides read TGTGCCAGCTCACCACCGGGAAGGGGCTCGAACACCGGGGAGCTGTTTTTT. The whole variable domain, filled in from reference TRBV18 and TRBJ2-2, reads NAGVMQNPRHLVRRRGQEARLRCSPMKGHSHVYWYRQLPEEGLKFMVYLQKENIIDESGMPKERFSAEFPKEGPSILRIQQVVRGDSAAYFCASSPPGRGSNTGELFFGEGSRLTVL.

This clone was seen more than once but under ten times. The CDR3 loop reads CASSSSDRGYEKLFF. The CDR3 DNA is TGTGCCAGCAGTTCATCTGACAGGGGGTATGAAAAACTGTTTTTT. The gene calls are TRBV28 and TRBJ1-4; 9 nucleotides match TRBD1. Germline CDR1 is MDHEN and CDR2 is SYDVKM. This CDR3 contains 15 residues. J was trimmed by 6 bases and V by 4 bases; bases with no gene match: 6.

CDR3 nucleotides: TGTGCCAGCAGGCTGGGCGGGTTTGGCTACGAGCAGTACTTC. This encodes CASRLGGFGYEQYF. The rearrangement uses TRBV6-8 and TRBJ2-7; D is possibly TRBD2 (5 bases). The CDR3 contains 14 residues. Germline-derived CDR1 and CDR2 are MNHGY and SAAAGT. V lost 6 bases to trimming and J lost 3 bases, with 15 bases between them.

This clone was seen a handful of times. This CDR3 reads CAIRDSTGGREELFF. In DNA form, the CDR3 reads TGTGCCATCAGAGATTCGACAGGGGGAAGGGAAGAACTGTTTTTT. V usage is TRBV6-8 and J usage is TRBJ1-4; 9 bases match TRBD1. The CDR3 is made up of 15 amino acids. J lost 12 bases, V lost 10 bases, and 18 bases had no gene match. The germline V gene has CDR1 MNHGY and CDR2 SAAAGT.

This clone occurred many times. The chain combines TRBV11-3 with TRBJ2-3; unclear D gene. CDR1 is SGHNT, CDR2 YENEEA, per germline. Trimming stripped 3 bases from V and 0 bases from J, with 7 bases between. CDR3 size: 14 residues. The CDR3 bases are TGTGCCAGCAGCTTGGGTCTGAGCACAGATACGCAGTATTTT. The encoded protein is CASSLGLSTDTQYF.

The chain carries TRBV28 and TRBJ1-2, with 10 bases that match TRBD1. CDR1 MDHEN and CDR2 SYDVKM come from the germline V gene. This CDR3 is built from 12 residues. V gave up 6 bases and J gave up 8 bases; unmatched junction bases: 3. CDR3 loop: CASRTGGRGYTF. CDR3 DNA: TGTGCCAGCAGGACAGGGGGCCGGGGCTACACCTTC.

This clone is labeled as medium-sized. The rearrangement uses TRBV19 and TRBJ2-3; a possible D gene is TRBD2 (6 bases). Germline CDR1 is LNHDA and CDR2 is SQIVND (reference sequence). The CDR3 covers 14 residues. Trimming pared 7 bases from V and 2 bases from J, leaving 13 bases between. The CDR3 region is CASTPGTVTDTQYF. CDR3 coding DNA: TGTGCCAGTACCCCCGGGACTGTCACAGATACGCAGTATTTT.